The next 26 T cell receptor beta chains were all read from a single sample in a study of neurological immune-mediated disorders. TCRdb independently ran MiXCR on the 5' RACE reads; one entry per CDR3 protein. In the table there are 84,000 or so distinct CDR3 sequences, 9% to 12% of which are singletons. The sequenced material came from PBMCs. The source of these receptors is a man in his forties in good health.

Ten or more counts support this clonotype. V gene TRBV12-3 or TRBV12-4 combines with J gene TRBJ1-1; D is ambiguous. Trimming removed 2 bases at V and 5 bases at J, with 9 bases between. The length of the CDR3 is 13 residues. The CDR3 DNA sequence: TGTGCCAGCAGTTTATCCGCGGTGACTGAAGCTTTCTTT. This translates into CASSLSAVTEAFF.

This clonotype was recorded at least ten times. V and J are TRBV10-2 and TRBJ1-2, with D perhaps matching TRBD1 (6 bases). Germline CDR1 and CDR2: WSHSY and SAAADI. There are 15 residues in the CDR3. The ends were cut back, 8 bases at V and 2 bases at J, with 18 bases in the middle. CDR3 in DNA: TGCGCCAGCGGGGGCCAGGGAGGGGTGAACTATGGCTACACCTTC. This codes for CASGGQGGVNYGYTF.

This clonotype was detected ten times or more. The chain couples TRBV15 to TRBJ2-6; TRBD1 might be the D (6 bases). Germline CDR1 is LNHNV and CDR2 is YYDKDF (reference sequence). The length of the CDR3 is 18 residues. Trimming took off 2 bases at V and 1 base at J, with 15 bases between the two ends. The CDR3: CATSRRNSQGSGANVLTF. For the CDR3, the DNA is TGTGCCACCAGCAGACGTAACTCACAGGGATCTGGGGCCAACGTCCTGACTTTC. Together with reference TRBV15 and TRBJ2-6, the CDR3 gives the full variable domain: DAMVIQNPRYQVTQFGKPVTLSCSQTLNHNVMYWYQQKSSQAPKLLFHYYDKDFNNEADTPDNFQSRRPNTSFCFLDIRSPGLGDTAMYLCATSRRNSQGSGANVLTFGAGSRLTVL.

There are many counts of this clonotype. The CDR3, as DNA: TGCAGTGCTAGAGTAGGACTTTATGGTGAGCAGTTCTTC. Protein: CSARVGLYGEQFF. The chain has TRBV20-1 and TRBJ2-1, with TRBD2 as a possible D gene (5 bases). The CDR3 is 13 residues long. Germline CDR1 is DFQATT and CDR2 is SNEGSKA (reference sequence). V dropped 1 base and J dropped 9 bases, with 13 bases sitting between them.

This chain uses TRBV6-5 with TRBJ2-1; possibly TRBD2 for D (6 bases). The CDR3 spans 14 residues. CDR1 is MNHEY, CDR2 SVGAGI, per germline. Between the trimmed V and J ends, which lost 1 base and 9 bases, there was a span of 13 bases. CDR3 coding DNA: TGTGCCAGCAGTTACTTCAGTGCGCGGGGTGAGCAGTTCTTC. The encoded protein is CASSYFSARGEQFF.

This clonotype came up a few times. V usage is TRBV5-1 and J usage is TRBJ2-1; 8 bases are a match to TRBD2. Germline trimming cut 0 bases from V and 7 bases from J; bases unmatched to any gene: 6. CDR3 length: 15 residues. Germline values: CDR1 SGHRS, CDR2 YFSETQ. This CDR3 is CASSLVSGSGNEQFF. The CDR3 DNA reads as TGCGCCAGCAGCTTGGTAAGCGGGAGTGGGAATGAGCAGTTCTTC. The variable domain in full, with the rest retrieved from reference TRBV5-1 and TRBJ2-1, is KAGVTQTPRYLIKTRGQQVTLSCSPISGHRSVSWYQQTPGQGLQFLFEYFSETQRNKGNFPGRFSGRQFSNSRSEMNVSTLELGDSALYLCASSLVSGSGNEQFFGPGTRLTVL.

The V gene is TRBV29-1, the J gene TRBJ2-7; D may be TRBD1 or TRBD2 (5 bases each). The germline CDR1 and CDR2 sequences are SQVTM and ANQGSEA. V lost 4 bases and J 6 bases, leaving 16 bases between the germline ends. CDR3 size: 13 residues. For the CDR3, the DNA is TGCAGCGTTGGGGGCCGGGCTGGGGGCGAGCAGTACTTC. Amino acid sequence: CSVGGRAGGEQYF.

The chain has TRBV6-5 and TRBJ2-2, with 7 nucleotides matching TRBD2. V was pared by 0 bases and J by 1 base, with 5 bases of the junction left unmatched. Germline V gives CDR1 MNHEY, CDR2 SVGAGI. The CDR3 is 17 amino acids. The CDR3 loop reads CASSYSIGLGNTGELFF. The CDR3 DNA follows: TGTGCCAGCAGTTACTCGATCGGACTAGGGAACACCGGGGAGCTGTTTTTT.

This clonotype was counted ten times or more. For the CDR3, the DNA is TGTGCCAGCGTCCCTGGCAGGCTGTCTGAGGCGGAGACCCAGTACTTC. Its translation is CASVPGRLSEAETQYF. The chain links TRBV7-9 to TRBJ2-5, with D hard to call. There are 16 residues in the CDR3. V was shortened by 8 bases and J by 5 bases, with 24 bases between the two germline ends. Germline CDR1 and CDR2: SEHNR and FQNEAQ (reference sequence).

The sample holds many counts of this clonotype. J is TRBJ2-7 and V is TRBV5-1; 8 bases are a match to TRBD1. V was clipped by 4 bases and J by 3 bases; unmatched bases: 6. The germline gives CDR1 SGHRS, CDR2 YFSETQ. This CDR3 is 14 amino acids long. CDR3 residues: CASSPGQGVYEQYF. DNA for the CDR3: TGCGCCAGCAGCCCAGGACAGGGAGTCTACGAGCAGTACTTC.

There are many counts of this clonotype. The V and J genes are TRBV9 and TRBJ2-3; 8 bases map to TRBD1. Germline values: CDR1 SGDLS, CDR2 YYNGEE. Unmatched junction bases numbered 7, after V lost 4 bases and J lost 6 bases. CDR3 length: 14 residues. CDR3 DNA: TGTGCCAGCAGCCTCCAGGGGGCCATGGATACGCAGTATTTT. Encoded protein: CASSLQGAMDTQYF.

In this sample, this clonotype turned up many times. The chain uses TRBV29-1 and TRBJ2-3; 8 nucleotides align to TRBD2. The CDR3 runs 17 residues. Germline V gene sequence: CDR1 SQVTM, CDR2 ANQGSEA. V trimming: 0 bases; J trimming: 0 bases; junction bases outside the gene matches: 8. The CDR3 DNA is TGCAGCGTTGAAGACTACGGGGCTAGCGGGAGCACAGATACGCAGTATTTT. It is translated as CSVEDYGASGSTDTQYF.

The table lists this clonotype with many counts. V and J are TRBV18 and TRBJ2-2, with 8 nucleotides matching TRBD2. In germline, CDR1 is KGHSH, CDR2 LQKENI. The CDR3 contains 18 residues. The V and J ends lost 4 bases and 0 bases, in that order; junction bases with no gene match: 10. The CDR3 protein is CASSLLAGSFANTGELFF. The CDR3 bases are TGTGCCAGCTCACTTTTAGCGGGATCCTTCGCGAACACCGGGGAGCTGTTTTTT.

The sample holds many counts of this clonotype. The chain couples TRBV7-9 to TRBJ2-3; a weak D match, TRBD2 (5 bases). The CDR3 is made up of 14 amino acids. In germline, CDR1 is SEHNR, CDR2 FQNEAQ (reference sequence). The germline V and J ends were trimmed by 1 base and 2 bases, with 7 bases remaining between them. CDR3 in amino acids: CASSLGAATDTQYF. The CDR3 DNA reads TGTGCCAGCAGCTTAGGAGCGGCCACAGATACGCAGTATTTT.

The table lists this clonotype with many counts. The chain employs TRBV5-1 and TRBJ2-3; 9 bases map to TRBD1. Per germline, CDR1 SGHRS and CDR2 YFSETQ. Germline trimming cut 4 bases from V and 2 bases from J; bases unmatched to any gene: 8. This CDR3 spans 16 amino acids. This CDR3 is CASSTGTGKPTDTQYF. CDR3 DNA sequence: TGCGCCAGCAGCACTGGGACAGGGAAACCCACAGATACGCAGTATTTT. Full variable domain (rest looked up from reference TRBV5-1 and TRBJ2-3): KAGVTQTPRYLIKTRGQQVTLSCSPISGHRSVSWYQQTPGQGLQFLFEYFSETQRNKGNFPGRFSGRQFSNSRSEMNVSTLELGDSALYLCASSTGTGKPTDTQYFGPGTRLTVL.

At least ten counts were recorded for this clonotype. The rearrangement uses TRBV10-3 and TRBJ2-7; 13 nucleotides align to TRBD2. V shed 6 bases and J 3 bases; nucleotides not matched to a gene: 8. CDR1 and CDR2 from the germline V gene are ENHRY and SYGVKD. The CDR3 extends over 16 amino acids. CDR3 DNA: TGTGCCATCAGCGGACTAGCGGGGGCCGAGGACTACGAGCAGTACTTC. It specifies CAISGLAGAEDYEQYF.

This clonotype showed up many times. The chain joins TRBV4-2 to TRBJ2-1; D is perhaps TRBD2 (6 bases). CDR1 and CDR2 from the germline V gene are LGHNA and YNFKEQ. V dropped 1 base and J dropped 4 bases, with 11 bases sitting between them. The CDR3 spans 15 residues. CDR3 in DNA: TGTGCCAGCAGCCAAGTTGCGGGGATGTACAATGAGCAGTTCTTC. Amino acid sequence: CASSQVAGMYNEQFF.

This clonotype was seen ten or more times. V gene TRBV14 combines with J gene TRBJ1-2; 9 nucleotides align to TRBD1. The V gene's germline CDR1 is SGHDN and CDR2 FVKESK. CDR3 length: 17 residues. The V gene end was trimmed by 4 bases and the J gene end by 7 bases; junction bases not matched to a gene: 16. CDR3 nucleotides: TGTGCCAGCAGCCGCGGACAGGGGTTCCCTAAAGACCCTGGCTACACCTTC. Protein product: CASSRGQGFPKDPGYTF.

The CDR3 bases are TGTGCCAGCAGCTTACTAGATGAGCAGTTCTTC. It specifies CASSLLDEQFF. The chain recombines TRBV11-2 with TRBJ2-1; D uncertain. Looked up from germline, CDR1 is SGHAT and CDR2 is FQNNGV. The CDR3 totals 11 residues. V was clipped by 2 bases and J by 8 bases, with 4 bases between them.

The rearrangement joins TRBV12-3 or TRBV12-4 to TRBJ2-1; tentative D call: TRBD2 (6 bases). This CDR3 has 15 amino acids. V was clipped by 6 bases and J by 0 bases, with 12 bases between them. The CDR3 nucleotides are TGTGCCAGCAGCCCGCTAGCGAACTCCTACAATGAGCAGTTCTTC. This codes for CASSPLANSYNEQFF.

This clonotype was recorded many times. The chain has TRBV20-1 and TRBJ2-1; D call uncertain. The germline gives CDR1 DFQATT, CDR2 SNEGSKA (reference sequence). Deletions cut 7 bases from V and 3 bases from J, with 13 bases between. The CDR3 spans 13 residues. Here the CDR3 reads CSDTSRGYNEQFF. The CDR3 DNA sequence: TGCAGTGACACGTCGCGCGGCTACAATGAGCAGTTCTTC.

This clonotype was seen a handful of times. The chain joins TRBV28 to TRBJ2-7, with D possibly being TRBD1 (6 bases). The CDR3 has 14 amino acids. Trimming stripped 10 bases from V and 5 bases from J, with 21 bases between. Per the germline V gene, CDR1 is MDHEN and CDR2 is SYDVKM. In DNA form, the CDR3 reads TGTGCCATCCGTTCAGGGGACGGGATCCACGAGCAGTACTTC. Translating gives CAIRSGDGIHEQYF.

This clonotype was found a few times. This chain joins TRBV7-3 and TRBJ2-1; D gene unclear. The CDR3 runs 13 residues. V was shortened by 0 bases and J by 5 bases, with 5 bases between the two germline ends. The germline gives CDR1 SGHTA, CDR2 FQGTGA. CDR3 amino acids: CASSLTWDNEQFF. The CDR3 coding sequence is TGTGCCAGCAGCTTAACCTGGGACAATGAGCAGTTCTTC.

Many counts were recorded for this clonotype. This chain links TRBV6-5 with TRBJ2-7; D perhaps matches TRBD1 (6 bases). Germline CDR1 and CDR2: MNHEY and SVGAGI. V shed 2 bases and J shed 0 bases, with 20 bases lying between them. This CDR3 region has 18 residues. CDR3: CASSYVNPGQGRSYEQYF. CDR3 DNA: TGTGCCAGCAGTTACGTAAACCCGGGACAAGGCCGCTCCTACGAGCAGTACTTC.

This clonotype was seen at least ten times. J is TRBJ2-3 and V is TRBV5-1; 11 nucleotides agree with TRBD2. In germline, CDR1 is SGHRS, CDR2 YFSETQ. V lost 0 bases, J lost 0 bases, and 3 bases stayed unmatched. This CDR3 comprises 17 residues. Here the CDR3 reads CASSLAASGGSTDTQYF. The CDR3, as DNA: TGCGCCAGCAGCTTGGCGGCTAGCGGGGGGAGCACAGATACGCAGTATTTT.

Ten or more counts support this clonotype. The chain joins TRBV5-5 to TRBJ1-3; 7 nucleotides line up with TRBD1. The germline V gene encodes CDR1 SGHKS and CDR2 YYEKEE (reference sequence). The CDR3 is made up of 15 amino acids. V lost 0 bases and J lost 4; bases outside the gene matches: 4. CDR3 amino acids: CASSLGGGDGNTIYF. In DNA, the CDR3 is TGTGCCAGCAGCTTGGGAGGGGGCGACGGAAACACCATATATTTT.